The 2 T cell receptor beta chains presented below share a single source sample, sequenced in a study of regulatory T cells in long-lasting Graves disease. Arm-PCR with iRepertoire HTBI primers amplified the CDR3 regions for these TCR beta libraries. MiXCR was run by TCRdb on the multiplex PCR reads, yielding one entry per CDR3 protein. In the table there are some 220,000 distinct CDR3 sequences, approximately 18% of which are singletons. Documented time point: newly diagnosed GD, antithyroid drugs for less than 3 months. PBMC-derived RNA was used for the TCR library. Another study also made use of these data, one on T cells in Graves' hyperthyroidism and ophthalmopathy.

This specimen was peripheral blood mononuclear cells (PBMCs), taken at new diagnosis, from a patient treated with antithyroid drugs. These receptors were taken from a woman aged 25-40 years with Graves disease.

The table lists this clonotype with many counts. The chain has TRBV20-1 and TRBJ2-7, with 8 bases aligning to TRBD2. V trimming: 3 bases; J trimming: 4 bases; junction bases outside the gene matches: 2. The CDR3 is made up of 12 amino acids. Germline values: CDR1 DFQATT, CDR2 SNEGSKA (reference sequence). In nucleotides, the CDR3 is TGCAGTGCTAGCGGGGGGGGGTACGAGCAGTACTTC. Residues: CSASGGGYEQYF.

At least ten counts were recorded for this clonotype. CDR3 residues: CSARAGAGNEKLFF. The DNA of the CDR3 is TGCAGTGCTAGGGCAGGGGCGGGTAATGAAAAACTGTTTTTT. V usage is TRBV20-1 and J usage is TRBJ1-4, with D tentatively TRBD1 (6 bases). The CDR3 is 14 amino acids. CDR1 DFQATT and CDR2 SNEGSKA come from the germline V gene (reference sequence). Trimming pared 3 bases from V and 4 bases from J, leaving 12 bases between.